In its sample, the clone carrying this T cell receptor (beta chain) was seen once. What it binds is unknown. Measured with immunoSEQ multiplex PCR; TCRdb has only the in-frame clones, and not every one. The sample has 20,000 to 25,000 clones, more than 95% seen once. This sample was taken from a study of T cells in tuberculosis. CDR1 and CDR2 (germline): ENHRY, SYGVKD. J gave up 2 bases and V 6 bases, and 3 bases lay outside the gene matches. This CDR3 has 13 residues. General study findings and limits: Selection depended on which cryopreserved specimens were available. GMM-specific TCRs were nearer to active tuberculosis alpha repertoires, suggesting expansion.

The J gene is TRBJ1-1, the V gene TRBV10-3; 7 positions match TRBD1. Sequenced input: PBMCs. The clonotype comes from a donor between 10 and 35 years old with latent tuberculosis or without tuberculosis infection. The CDR3 loop is CAIRTGPNTEAFF. CDR3 DNA sequence: TGTGCCATCAGGACAGGGCCTAACACTGAAGCTTTCTTT.